This TCR beta chain appears in the sequencing data of a study of blood T cell repertoires in COVID-19. About the study: Spain, Italy and the United States supplied samples that represented acute and convalescent COVID-19. Sources were T cells, B-cell-depleted T cells, or PBMCs; the material itself was cDNA or gDNA.

In the study's own analysis: Estimation of nucleated cell counts was performed using reference gene primer amplification. Data came from immunoSEQ multiplex PCR; TCRdb stores just in-frame clones and leaves some out. The DNA was the basis for D and trimming; V, J and clone size are from that table. In the table there are 100,000 or so clones, about 85% of which are singletons. This CDR3 region has 14 residues. The germline gives CDR1 SGHRS, CDR2 YFSETQ. The germline V and J ends were trimmed by 2 bases and 4 bases, with 12 bases remaining between them. This TCR was recovered from a man in his fifties with acute or convalescent COVID-19. The genes are TRBV5-1 and TRBJ1-2, with D uncertain. The specimen was peripheral blood. As DNA, the CDR3 is TGCGCCAGCAGCTTTCCCACCCGGGGCTATGGCTACACCTTC. Encoded protein: CASSFPTRGYGYTF.